The sequence of this T cell receptor beta chain was determined in a study of blood T cell repertoires in COVID-19. Study overall: The United States, Italy and Spain provided the acute and convalescent COVID-19 samples. From T cells, B-cell-depleted T cells, or PBMCs came the material, which was cDNA or gDNA.

There are 16 residues in the CDR3. Looked up from germline, CDR1 is LGHNA and CDR2 is YNFKEQ. The V and J ends lost 0 bases and 0 bases, in that order; junction bases with no gene match: 3. In the source study's methods: For nucleated cells, counts were estimated from reference gene primer amplification. Assay used: immunoSEQ multiplex PCR; TCRdb lists only in-frame clones, some missing. V, J and clone size were drawn from that table, and D and trimming were deduced from the DNA. The table records 380,000 or so clones, 88% of them present only once. The origin of this receptor is a woman in her forties with acute COVID-19. The sample was PBMCs or T cells enriched from blood (not recorded which). The V gene is TRBV4-2, the J gene TRBJ1-2, with 8 bases fitting TRBD1. In nucleotides, the CDR3 is TGTGCCAGCAGCCAAGAGTTGACAGGGGCTAACTATGGCTACACCTTC. Translation gives CASSQELTGANYGYTF.